The 7 T cell receptor beta chains presented below share a single source sample, sequenced in a study of T cells in Graves' hyperthyroidism and ophthalmopathy. TCR beta CDR3 sequences were amplified from RNA transcripts. The HTBI primer set was used in a first-round RT-PCR of the TCR CDR3. TCRdb independently ran MiXCR on the multiplex PCR reads; one entry per CDR3 protein. The profile shows about 400,000 distinct CDR3 sequences, around 14% of them singletons. Sequencing was performed on blood. These receptors were collected from a woman under 40 with Graves' hyperthyroidism.

CDR3 protein: CASSFGQQYNSPLHF. CDR3 bases: TGTGCCAGCAGTTTCGGACAGCAGTATAATTCACCCCTCCACTTT. The rearrangement joins TRBV12-3 or TRBV12-4 to TRBJ1-6; D may be TRBD1 (6 bases). CDR3 length: 15 residues. V was shortened by 3 bases and J by 4 bases, with 10 bases between the two germline ends.

There are many counts of this clonotype. The chain couples TRBV9 to TRBJ2-5; D is perhaps TRBD1 (6 bases). Germline-derived CDR1 and CDR2 are SGDLS and YYNGEE. The CDR3 extends over 16 amino acids. Trimming stripped 3 bases from V and 5 bases from J, with 20 bases between. The CDR3 is CASSALQGRAGETQYF. In DNA form, the CDR3 reads TGTGCCAGCAGCGCATTACAGGGTCGGGCTGGGGAGACCCAGTACTTC.

This clonotype was detected many times. The chain has TRBV4-1 and TRBJ2-1; a weak D match, TRBD2 (5 bases). This CDR3 region has 15 residues. With 2 bases removed from V and 5 bases from J, the gap between germline ends came to 13 bases. The germline gives CDR1 MGHRA, CDR2 YSYEKL. CDR3 amino acids: CASSQLAYDDNEQFF. CDR3 coding DNA: TGCGCCAGCAGCCAACTAGCTTACGACGACAATGAGCAGTTCTTC.

This clonotype showed up many times. V is TRBV11-1 and J is TRBJ2-1, with TRBD1 identical over 8 bases. V was clipped by 5 bases and J by 5 bases; unmatched bases: 5. The CDR3 has 14 amino acids. Germline V gene sequence: CDR1 SGHAT, CDR2 FQDESV (reference sequence). CDR3 protein: CASSPRQGNNEQFF. The CDR3 coding sequence is TGTGCCAGCAGCCCAAGACAGGGGAACAATGAGCAGTTCTTC.

This clonotype turned up a few times. This chain uses TRBV6-6 with TRBJ2-2, with 9 positions matching TRBD2. J gave up 6 bases and V 0 bases, and 26 bases lay outside the gene matches. The CDR3 sequence is 23 residues long. The germline V gene encodes CDR1 MNHNY and CDR2 SVGAGI (reference sequence). In DNA, the CDR3 is TGTGCCAGCAGTTACTCGGCGGGAGGGCCGTCCACCGTTGTTCATTACGCCGCCGGGGAGCTGTTTTTT. Amino acid sequence: CASSYSAGGPSTVVHYAAGELFF.

The V and J genes are TRBV20-1 and TRBJ2-3; the D gene is possibly TRBD1 (6 bases). The CDR3 is 15 residues long. Germline CDR1 DFQATT, CDR2 SNEGSKA (reference sequence). Trimming left V 0 bases short and J 4 bases short, with 14 bases between. CDR3 nucleotides: TGCAGTGCTAGAGATATCCCCAGGGGCGCAGATACGCAGTATTTT. It specifies CSARDIPRGADTQYF.

The V call is TRBV20-1, the J call TRBJ2-7, with D tentatively TRBD2 (5 bases). The germline CDR1 and CDR2 sequences are DFQATT and SNEGSKA (reference sequence). The length of the CDR3 is 14 residues. V lost 2 bases to trimming and J lost 2 bases, with 13 bases between them. This CDR3 reads CSARPYSAAYEQYF. The CDR3, as DNA: TGCAGTGCTAGACCTTATAGCGCCGCCTACGAGCAGTACTTC.